These 19 T cell receptor beta chains originate from one sample sequenced in a study of T cell responses to AZD1222 COVID-19 vaccine. The data were produced by immunoSEQ multiplex PCR, yet TCRdb's version contains in-frame clones alone and is incomplete. Of roughly 53,000 clones detected, around 83% appear once; the ten largest clones hold roughly 19%. This specimen consisted of peripheral blood, obtained on day 0 of MenACWY control vaccination. These receptor sequences come from an adult in good health.

The J gene is TRBJ2-5, the V gene TRBV6-5, with TRBD2 as a possible D gene (6 bases). The V gene's germline CDR1 is MNHEY and CDR2 SVGAGI. The ends were cut back, 9 bases at V and 4 bases at J, with 12 bases in the middle. This CDR3 is built from 12 residues. CDR3 protein: CARWSSGETQYF. In DNA, the CDR3 is TGTGCCAGGTGGAGTAGCGGAGAGACCCAGTACTTC.

The V gene is TRBV28, the J gene TRBJ1-5, with D hard to call. Germline V gives CDR1 MDHEN, CDR2 SYDVKM. Trimming cost V 2 bases and J 9 bases, with 17 bases left between them. The CDR3 length is 15 residues. The CDR3 spells CASSLRGGWGVPQHF. The CDR3 bases are TGTGCCAGCAGTTTACGTGGTGGCTGGGGAGTGCCCCAGCATTTT.

The chain uses TRBV5-1 and TRBJ1-2, with TRBD1 matching 7 bases. There are 13 residues in the CDR3. Germline values: CDR1 SGHRS, CDR2 YFSETQ. V gave up 8 bases and J gave up 3 bases; unmatched junction bases: 7. CDR3 sequence: CASARGDDYGYTF. DNA for the CDR3: TGCGCCAGTGCCAGGGGGGACGACTATGGCTACACCTTC.

The chain combines TRBV11-2 with TRBJ1-1; D remains ambiguous. The CDR3 sequence is 14 residues long. Germline assignment: CDR1 SGHAT and CDR2 FQNNGV. The germline V and J ends were trimmed by 5 bases and 7 bases, with 17 bases remaining between them. The CDR3 reads CASSITRGLDEAFF. The CDR3 nucleotides are TGTGCCAGCAGCATTACCCGAGGGTTGGATGAAGCTTTCTTT.

The chain has TRBV7-2 and TRBJ2-7; TRBD2 agrees at 9 bases. V shed 5 bases, J shed 6 bases, and the junction held 11 bases outside the gene matches. The CDR3 extends over 15 amino acids. Germline loops: CDR1 SGHTA, CDR2 FQGNSA. The CDR3: CASSTGGASGVEQYF. CDR3 DNA sequence: TGTGCCAGCAGCACCGGGGGGGCTAGCGGGGTCGAGCAGTACTTC.

The rearrangement uses TRBV30 and TRBJ1-2; D unclear. CDR3 size: 8 residues. V dropped 7 bases and J dropped 6 bases, with 3 bases sitting between them. Per germline, CDR1 GTSNPN and CDR2 SVGIG (reference sequence). Here the CDR3 reads CASDGYTF. The CDR3 DNA reads TGTGCCTCCGATGGCTACACCTTC.

J is TRBJ1-2 and V is TRBV6-2 or TRBV6-3; 9 nucleotides align to TRBD1. Germline-derived CDR1 and CDR2 are MNHEY and SVGEGT. V shed 5 bases, J shed 4 bases, and the junction held 5 bases outside the gene matches. The CDR3 runs to 14 residues. The CDR3 loop is CASSQGQGIYGYTF. CDR3 nucleotides: TGTGCCAGCAGTCAGGGACAGGGAATCTATGGCTACACCTTC.

This clone showed up just once. The rearrangement uses TRBV30 and TRBJ1-2; weak D call: TRBD1 (5 bases). Germline V gives CDR1 GTSNPN, CDR2 SVGIG (reference sequence). V lost 0 bases and J 1 base, leaving 12 bases between the germline ends. The CDR3 is 15 residues long. CDR3 nucleotides: TGTGCCTGGAGTGTACTGGGACTTCTTAACTATGGCTACACCTTC. Residues: CAWSVLGLLNYGYTF.

The gene calls are TRBV29-1 and TRBJ2-1; D gene ambiguous. Trimming took 5 bases from V and 6 from J, leaving 8 bases between them. The CDR3 has 11 amino acids. Germline values: CDR1 SQVTM, CDR2 ANQGSEA. CDR3 bases: TGCAGCGTTCTAGGCGGCAATGAGCAGTTCTTC. Amino acids: CSVLGGNEQFF.

V gene TRBV10-3 combines with J gene TRBJ1-5; 7 nucleotides line up with TRBD1. J lost 5 bases, V lost 3 bases, and 4 bases had no gene match. CDR3 length: 14 residues. The V gene's germline CDR1 is ENHRY and CDR2 SYGVKD. The CDR3 here is CAISEKGADQPQHF. CDR3 sequence (DNA): TGTGCCATCAGTGAAAAGGGGGCCGATCAGCCCCAGCATTTT.

The V call is TRBV29-1, the J call TRBJ1-1, with no clear D. V lost 4 bases and J lost 6, with 12 bases in between. The CDR3 extends over 12 amino acids. Germline assignment: CDR1 SQVTM and CDR2 ANQGSEA. The CDR3 bases are TGCAGCGTTGGGGAGAGAGTGGCTGAAGCTTTCTTT. Translation: CSVGERVAEAFF.

This chain connects TRBV7-6 to TRBJ1-2; weak D call: TRBD1 (5 bases). CDR3 size: 14 residues. V shed 5 bases and J shed 6 bases, with 16 bases lying between them. From germline, CDR1 is SGHVS and CDR2 FNYEAQ. CDR3 protein: CASSPSGGVHGYTF. The CDR3 DNA reads TGTGCCAGCAGCCCCTCGGGGGGGGTCCATGGCTACACCTTC.

This chain links TRBV19 with TRBJ1-2, with D possibly TRBD1 on 6 matching bases. CDR1 is LNHDA, CDR2 SQIVND, per germline (reference sequence). There are 11 residues in the CDR3. The V end was cut by 9 bases, the J end by 13 bases, with 18 bases between. The CDR3 here is CASHARGLFTF. As DNA, the CDR3 is TGTGCCAGCCACGCACGGGGGCTATTCACCTTC. The full variable domain, completed using reference TRBV19 and TRBJ1-2, is DGGITQSPKYLFRKEGQNVTLSCEQNLNHDAMYWYRQDPGQGLRLIYYSQIVNDFQKGDIAEGYSVSREKKESFPLTVTSAQKNPTAFYLCASHARGLFTFGSGTRLTVV.

The genes are TRBV3-1 (or the pseudogene TRBV3-2) and TRBJ1-1; TRBD1 is a possible D gene (5 bases). The CDR3 has 13 amino acids. Trimming stripped 0 bases from V and 7 bases from J, with 9 bases between. CDR1 LGHDT and CDR2 YNNKEL come from the germline V gene (reference sequence). Written as DNA, the CDR3 is TGTGCCAGCAGCCAAGATAGCCAGGGTGAAGCTTTCTTT. It codes for CASSQDSQGEAFF.

J is TRBJ2-1 and V is TRBV7-3, with 7 positions matching TRBD2. J gave up 9 bases and V 5 bases, and 7 bases lay outside the gene matches. Germline-derived CDR1 and CDR2 are SGHTA and FQGTGA. This CDR3 has 13 residues. The CDR3 DNA reads as TGTGCCAGCAGCCTCCAGCGGGAAGGTGAGCAGTTCTTC. Its translation: CASSLQREGEQFF.

J is TRBJ1-6 and V is TRBV12-3 or TRBV12-4; D not certain. The CDR3 totals 12 residues. Deletions cut 4 bases from V and 17 bases from J, with 15 bases between. This CDR3 reads CASSSSASFIHF. As DNA, the CDR3 is TGTGCCAGCAGTTCCTCAGCCTCGTTTATCCACTTT.

The chain combines TRBV3-1 (or the pseudogene TRBV3-2) with TRBJ2-7; D ambiguous. The CDR3 has 16 amino acids. Germline CDR1 reads LGHDT; CDR2 reads YNNKEL (reference sequence). Deletions cut 0 bases from V and 0 bases from J, with 12 bases between. CDR3 DNA sequence: TGTGCCAGCAGCCAAGATAGGCAGGTCAGCTCCTACGAGCAGTACTTC. Protein sequence: CASSQDRQVSSYEQYF.

V is TRBV18 and J is TRBJ1-4, with D tentatively TRBD1 (6 bases). With 3 bases removed from V and 3 bases from J, the gap between germline ends came to 11 bases. In germline, CDR1 is KGHSH, CDR2 LQKENI. CDR3 length: 15 amino acids. Written as DNA, the CDR3 is TGTGCCAGCTCACCGAACAGGGTCCCTAATGAAAAACTGTTTTTT. Translation: CASSPNRVPNEKLFF.

This chain joins TRBV18 and TRBJ2-7; no clear D. CDR3 size: 14 residues. V lost 2 bases, J lost 1 base, and 9 bases lay in between. Germline V CDR1 and CDR2: KGHSH, LQKENI. CDR3 sequence: CASSPVSGSYEQYF. The DNA for the CDR3 is TGTGCCAGCTCACCAGTATCCGGTTCCTACGAGCAGTACTTC.